A selection of T cell receptor beta chains follows, all from one sample in a study of response to subunit inactivated influenza vaccine. Each CDR3 protein gets one entry after TCRdb re-called the RT-PCR reads with MiXCR. This table has about 700,000 distinct CDR3 sequences, approximately 15% appearing once. Sample: PBMCs from blood, taken 14 to 15 days before vaccination. The receptors were sampled from a man between 50 and 59 years old who received an inactivated influenza vaccine. Each CDR3 is given with its conserved first and last residue. D genes are given only for firm matches. Expanded clones are given a class, and other clones once, few, many or no size at all.

>-|few|TRBJ2-1|TRBV14
CASSLVGSSGNEQFF
TGTGCCAGCAGCCTGGTAGGGAGTTCAGGCAATGAGCAGTTCTTC
>-|-|TRBJ2-1|TRBV20-1
CSARPSAWSSYNEQFF
TGCAGTGCTAGACCCAGCGCCTGGAGCTCCTACAATGAGCAGTTCTTC
>-|few|TRBJ2-7|TRBV28
CASSFLSGAGEQYF
TGTGCCAGCAGTTTTCTTTCGGGAGCGGGCGAGCAGTACTTC
>-|-|TRBJ1-5|TRBV2
CASSERWGYQPQHF
TGTGCCAGCAGTGAACGGTGGGGCTATCAGCCCCAGCATTTT
>TRBD1|-|TRBJ1-2|TRBV30
CAGRGEDYGYTF
TGTGCCGGCAGGGGGGAAGACTATGGCTACACCTTC
>-|-|TRBJ2-7|TRBV27
CASSLAAVGYEQYF
TGTGCCAGCAGTTTGGCAGCGGTGGGCTACGAGCAGTACTTC
>-|many|TRBJ1-1|TRBV5-1
CASSYRAGAMNTEAFF
TGCGCCAGCAGCTACAGGGCCGGAGCCATGAACACTGAAGCTTTCTTT
>-|-|TRBJ1-6|TRBV7-9
CASSLDLSPLHF
TGTGCCAGCAGCTTAGATCTATCACCCCTCCACTTT
>-|-|TRBJ1-2|TRBV10-3
CAIREGGFSYGYTF
TGTGCCATCAGAGAGGGGGGGTTCAGCTATGGCTACACCTTC
>-|few|TRBJ2-7|TRBV21-1
CASSKPQRRDRVYEQYF
TGTGCCAGCAGCAAACCCCAACGCCGGGACAGGGTTTACGAGCAGTACTTC
>-|-|TRBJ2-2|TRBV4-3
CASSENSQLVVGELFF
TGCGCCAGCAGCGAGAACAGTCAGCTAGTAGTCGGGGAGCTGTTTTTT
>-|-|TRBJ1-6|TRBV12-3/TRBV12-4
CASSPLVDSPLHF
TGTGCCAGCAGTCCCCTGGTGGATTCACCCCTCCACTTT
>-|-|TRBJ2-7|TRBV7-9
CASSLGSGWEQYF
TGTGCCAGCAGCTTAGGGTCAGGGTGGGAGCAGTACTTC
>-|few|TRBJ2-6|TRBV28
CASSLSQGGANVLTF
TGTGCCAGCAGTTTATCGCAGGGCGGGGCCAACGTCCTGACTTTC
>-|-|TRBJ2-2|TRBV14
CASSRNPGPFPGELFF
TGTGCCAGCAGCCGCAACCCCGGCCCTTTCCCCGGGGAGCTGTTTTTT
>-|many|TRBJ2-2|TRBV7-2
CASSLSRGTGELFF
TGTGCCAGCAGCTTAAGCAGAGGGACCGGGGAGCTGTTTTTT
>TRBD2|few|TRBJ2-3|TRBV5-1
CASSLNSGGKDTQYF
TGCGCCAGCAGCTTAAATAGCGGGGGTAAAGATACGCAGTATTTT
>TRBD2|few|TRBJ2-1|TRBV20-1
CSARVPSGSSNEQFF
TGCAGTGCTAGAGTGCCTAGCGGGAGTAGCAATGAGCAGTTCTTC
>TRBD2|few|TRBJ2-6|TRBV28
CASSPSGGTGANVLTF
TGTGCCAGCAGTCCCTCGGGGGGAACCGGGGCCAACGTCCTGACTTTC
>-|few|TRBJ2-3|TRBV7-9
CASSYATTDTQYF
TGTGCCAGCAGCTACGCTACCACAGATACGCAGTATTTT
>TRBD2|few|TRBJ2-7|TRBV5-1
CASSLEAGEYEQYF
TGCGCCAGCAGCTTGGAAGCGGGAGAGTACGAGCAGTACTTC
>TRBD1|-|TRBJ1-1|TRBV2
CASSEALQGMNTEAFF
TGTGCCAGCAGTGAAGCTCTACAGGGGATGAACACTGAAGCTTTCTTT
>-|-|TRBJ2-7|TRBV12-3/TRBV12-4
CASGRQPKPYEQYF
TGTGCCAGCGGAAGACAGCCTAAACCCTACGAGCAGTACTTC
>TRBD2|-|TRBJ2-5|TRBV20-1
CSASSSGGPQETQYF
TGCAGTGCTAGCTCTAGCGGGGGGCCCCAAGAGACCCAGTACTTC
>-|many|TRBJ1-2|TRBV7-9
CASSLLWGPAAYGYTF
TGTGCCAGCAGCTTATTGTGGGGACCAGCGGCGTATGGCTACACCTTC
>-|-|TRBJ2-2|TRBV5-1
CASSLRTGILPGELFF
TGCGCCAGCAGCTTGAGAACAGGGATCCTTCCCGGGGAGCTGTTTTTT
>-|-|TRBJ2-3|TRBV2
CASSGEQVTYNTQYF
TGTGCCAGCAGTGGAGAGCAGGTCACTTACAATACGCAGTATTTT
>-|many|TRBJ1-2|TRBV5-1
CASSSGNLGLGNYGYTF
TGCGCCAGCAGCTCGGGCAACTTGGGCCTTGGTAACTATGGCTACACCTTC
>TRBD2|many|TRBJ2-1|TRBV25-1
CASSEFAGGSYNEQFF
TGTGCCAGCAGTGAATTTGCGGGCGGGAGCTACAATGAGCAGTTCTTC
>-|-|TRBJ1-6|TRBV6-6
CASRDNSPLHF
TGTGCCAGCAGAGATAATTCACCCCTCCACTTT
>TRBD2|-|TRBJ2-2|TRBV6-1
CASSEIGGGYTGELFF
TGTGCCAGCAGTGAAATTGGCGGGGGGTACACCGGGGAGCTGTTTTTT
>-|many|TRBJ2-2|TRBV7-9
CASTQVQGYGELFF
TGTGCCAGCACACAAGTACAGGGATACGGGGAGCTGTTTTTT
>-|once|TRBJ2-3|TRBV3-1
CASSQEVHTQYF
TGTGCCAGCAGCCAAGAGGTCCATACGCAGTATTTT
>TRBD2|-|TRBJ2-1|TRBV12-3/TRBV12-4
CASSLAGSGRAIFTNEQFF
TGTGCCAGCAGTTTAGCGGGAAGCGGGAGGGCCATTTTTACTAATGAGCAGTTCTTC